These 7 T cell receptor beta chains share one sample of origin, sequenced in a study of blood T cell repertoires in COVID-19. Profiling relied on immunoSEQ multiplex PCR, and the TCRdb table lists in-frame clones only, not all of them. The table shows around 60,000 clones, with roughly 71% occurring only once. The material sequenced was peripheral blood. Receptors were obtained from a woman aged 80 or over with acute or convalescent COVID-19.

The chain recombines TRBV28 with TRBJ2-2; no firm D call. CDR3 length equals 12 residues. V was pared by 3 bases and J by 6 bases, with 5 bases between. Germline CDR1 reads MDHEN; CDR2 reads SYDVKM. The CDR3 here is CASSFQSGELFF. The DNA for the CDR3 is TGTGCCAGCAGTTTCCAGTCCGGGGAGCTGTTTTTT.

This chain joins TRBV20-1 and TRBJ2-7; D gene uncertain. The CDR3 has 11 amino acids. Germline-derived CDR1 and CDR2 are DFQATT and SNEGSKA (reference sequence). V was clipped by 3 bases and J by 8 bases, with 11 bases between them. Here the CDR3 reads CSARSRSQQYF. The CDR3 DNA reads TGCAGTGCTAGGTCTAGGTCTCAGCAGTACTTC.

The chain combines TRBV4-1 with TRBJ1-4; 8 nucleotides match TRBD1. The V gene end was trimmed by 0 bases and the J gene end by 7 bases; junction bases not matched to a gene: 7. This CDR3 has 16 residues. CDR1 and CDR2 from the germline V gene are MGHRA and YSYEKL. In nucleotides, the CDR3 is TGCGCCAGCAGCCAAGACCAGGGGGCGGTCGGTGAAAAACTGTTTTTT. Translated: CASSQDQGAVGEKLFF.

In its sample, this clone was seen once. The CDR3 DNA is TGTGCCAGCAGCTTGGTTCGCGCCCACAATGAGCAGTTCTTC. Protein product: CASSLVRAHNEQFF. The J gene is TRBJ2-1, the V gene TRBV5-6, with D unresolved. Per germline, CDR1 SGHDT and CDR2 YYEEEE. The CDR3 consists of 14 residues. V was shortened by 0 bases and J by 5 bases, with 9 bases between the two germline ends.

V and J are TRBV10-3 and TRBJ1-5; 9 nucleotides agree with TRBD1. Germline V lookup: CDR1 ENHRY, CDR2 SYGVKD. The CDR3 spans 14 residues. The trim removed 6 bases at V and 2 bases at J, leaving 2 bases unmatched. CDR3: CAIRGDRGNQPQHF. DNA of the CDR3: TGTGCCATCAGAGGGGACAGGGGCAATCAGCCCCAGCATTTT.

The chain uses TRBV28 and TRBJ1-5; 8 nucleotides line up with TRBD1. CDR1 is MDHEN and CDR2 is SYDVKM in the germline V gene. There are 15 residues in the CDR3. With 5 bases clipped from V and 6 bases from J, the junction kept 9 bases outside the gene matches. The CDR3: CASSKQGAVGQPQHF. The DNA of the CDR3 is TGTGCCAGCAGTAAGCAGGGGGCGGTTGGTCAGCCCCAGCATTTT.

The genes are TRBV7-9 and TRBJ1-1, with a tentative D call TRBD1 (6 bases). The V end was cut by 1 base, the J end by 1 base, with 7 bases between. The CDR3 covers 14 residues. In germline, CDR1 is SEHNR, CDR2 FQNEAQ (reference sequence). CDR3 in amino acids: CASSLGGRNTEAFF. For the CDR3, the DNA is TGTGCCAGCAGCTTAGGGGGGCGGAACACTGAAGCTTTCTTT.